The 26 T cell receptor beta chains reported below all come from one sample, sequenced in a study of OX40 agonist ivuxolimab in advanced cancers. Profiled with immunoSEQ multiplex PCR; TCRdb holds only in-frame clones, not every one. The sample has fewer than 85,000 clones, approximately 78% seen once. The sequences come from CD4+ or CD8+ T cells sorted from blood, collected in a trial of the OX40 agonist ivuxolimab. The receptors originated from an adult with an advanced solid tumor such as melanoma, head and neck, liver or kidney cancer.

The chain is built from TRBV7-9 and TRBJ2-5; 12 bases line up with TRBD2. V lost 4 bases, J lost 5 bases, and 5 bases stayed unmatched. This CDR3 spans 15 amino acids. Germline CDR1 SEHNR, CDR2 FQNEAQ (reference sequence). The CDR3 spells CASSYLLAGGETQYF. Written as DNA, the CDR3 is TGTGCCAGCAGCTACCTGCTAGCGGGAGGGGAGACCCAGTACTTC.

Only one count was recorded for this clone. V gene TRBV5-6 combines with J gene TRBJ2-7; TRBD1 aligns across 8 bases. Losses at the gene ends were 4 bases for V and 6 bases for J; bases not matched to a gene: 9. Germline-derived CDR1 and CDR2 are SGHDT and YYEEEE. The CDR3 covers 14 residues. The CDR3 bases are TGTGCCAGCAGCCCACAGGGGGGTTCTCGCGAGCAGTACTTC. It codes for CASSPQGGSREQYF.

In nucleotides, the CDR3 is TGTGCCAGCTTGAACATTAGGACCCTCTCTGGAAACACCATATATTTT. Translating gives CASLNIRTLSGNTIYF. The chain is built from TRBV2 and TRBJ1-3; no reliable D call. The germline V and J ends were trimmed by 8 bases and 0 bases, with 17 bases remaining between them. CDR3 size: 16 residues. Germline V gives CDR1 SNHLY, CDR2 FYNNEI.

This chain links TRBV10-3 with TRBJ2-3, with TRBD2 matching 13 bases. The germline gives CDR1 ENHRY, CDR2 SYGVKD. The CDR3 consists of 18 residues. V shed 0 bases and J 2 bases; nucleotides not matched to a gene: 5. In DNA, the CDR3 is TGTGCCATCAGTGAGTCCCCCGGGACTAGCGGGACCACAGATACGCAGTATTTT. This gives the protein CAISESPGTSGTTDTQYF.

In its sample, this clone was seen once. The chain links TRBV18 to TRBJ2-3; 9 nucleotides line up with TRBD1. Germline V gives CDR1 KGHSH, CDR2 LQKENI. The J segment lost 4 bases and the V segment lost 5 bases, leaving 7 bases of the junction unmatched. CDR3 length: 15 residues. The CDR3 nucleotides are TGTGCCAGCTCAAAAGGACAGGGGAGTGCAGATACGCAGTATTTT. Translating gives CASSKGQGSADTQYF.

This clone was seen a few times. The chain recombines TRBV19 with TRBJ1-5; a possible D gene is TRBD1 (5 bases). V lost 5 bases and J lost 2, with 16 bases in between. From germline, CDR1 is LNHDA and CDR2 SQIVND (reference sequence). This CDR3 spans 16 amino acids. CDR3 in amino acids: CASSAGRDGGNQPQHF. Here the CDR3 DNA reads TGTGCCAGTAGTGCCGGCAGGGATGGAGGCAATCAGCCCCAGCATTTT.

By share, this clone ranks as medium-sized. Other nucleotide sequences in the sample specify the same CDR3. The rearrangement joins TRBV30 to TRBJ2-7, with no clear D. Trimming stripped 2 bases from V and 1 base from J, with 6 bases between. The CDR3 is made up of 12 amino acids. Germline values: CDR1 GTSNPN, CDR2 SVGIG (reference sequence). CDR3 DNA sequence: TGTGCCTGGAGTCCCTCGTCCTACGAGCAGTACTTC. This translates into CAWSPSSYEQYF.

This rearrangement joins TRBV25-1 to TRBJ2-3; TRBD2 might be the D (6 bases). Trimming left V 5 bases short and J 0 bases short, with 12 bases between. Germline-derived CDR1 and CDR2 are MGHDK and SYGVNS. CDR3 length: 15 residues. The CDR3 bases are TGTGCCAGCAGTAAGACTAGAGCTAGCACAGATACGCAGTATTTT. Amino acid sequence: CASSKTRASTDTQYF.

The rearrangement uses TRBV13 and TRBJ1-1, with D uncertain. The germline gives CDR1 PRHDT, CDR2 FYEKMQ (reference sequence). The CDR3 spans 13 residues. Trimming removed 5 bases from V and 1 base from J, with 8 bases in between. The CDR3 sequence is CASSPLWNTEAFF. In nucleotides, the CDR3 is TGTGCCAGCAGCCCCCTTTGGAACACTGAAGCTTTCTTT.

The chain combines TRBV4-3 with TRBJ1-1, with TRBD1 matching over 8 bases. V dropped 4 bases and J dropped 1; count of bases not matched to a gene: 5. The CDR3 has 15 amino acids. CDR1 and CDR2 from the germline V gene are LGHNA and YSLEER. CDR3 sequence (DNA): TGCGCCAGCAGCCGCCTGACAGGGGCGAACACTGAAGCTTTCTTT. It specifies CASSRLTGANTEAFF.

This clone was seen a few times. V gene TRBV20-1 combines with J gene TRBJ2-3, with D possibly matching TRBD2 (5 bases). Germline CDR1 is DFQATT and CDR2 is SNEGSKA (reference sequence). This CDR3 contains 11 residues. Deletions cut 8 bases from V and 6 bases from J, with 12 bases between. The CDR3 sequence is CSLAPGDTQYF. CDR3 in DNA: TGCAGTCTGGCCCCGGGGGATACGCAGTATTTT.

V gene TRBV6-6 combines with J gene TRBJ2-3, with D tentatively TRBD2 (5 bases). V was trimmed by 7 bases and J by 2 bases, leaving 13 bases between them. Germline assignment: CDR1 MNHNY and CDR2 SVGAGI (reference sequence). This CDR3 is built from 14 residues. The CDR3 DNA reads as TGTGCCAGCACGAGACTACAATCCACAGATACGCAGTATTTT. Its translation: CASTRLQSTDTQYF.

The V call is TRBV2, the J call TRBJ1-2; 7 bases match TRBD1. The CDR3 loop spans 12 amino acids. Germline V gives CDR1 SNHLY, CDR2 FYNNEI. V was clipped by 6 bases and J by 2 bases; unmatched bases: 0. The CDR3 DNA reads TGTGCCAGCAGGGGACAGAACTATGGCTACACCTTC. Protein product: CASRGQNYGYTF. The full variable domain, with the rest looked up from reference TRBV2 and TRBJ1-2, is EPEVTQTPSHQVTQMGQEVILRCVPISNHLYFYWYRQILGQKVEFLVSFYNNEISEKSEIFDDQFSVERPDGSNFTLKIRSTKLEDSAMYFCASRGQNYGYTFGSGTRLTVV.

V and J are TRBV30 and TRBJ2-7, with 7 bases aligning to TRBD2. CDR3 length: 14 amino acids. Trimming took 3 bases from V and 2 from J; bases not matched to a gene: 7. Germline lookup yields CDR1 GTSNPN and CDR2 SVGIG (reference sequence). The CDR3 loop reads CAWSPGGGAYEQYF. As DNA, the CDR3 is TGTGCCTGGAGCCCGGGGGGAGGGGCCTACGAGCAGTACTTC.

This clone showed up just a few times. This sequence joins TRBV5-4 and TRBJ2-5; TRBD1 or TRBD2 may be the D gene (5 bases each). The V gene's germline CDR1 is SGHNT and CDR2 YYREEE (reference sequence). V dropped 0 bases and J dropped 5 bases, with 8 bases sitting between them. The CDR3 covers 13 residues. The CDR3 nucleotides are TGTGCCAGCAGCTTGGTGGGGGAGGAGACCCAGTACTTC. This translates into CASSLVGEETQYF.

CDR3 amino acids: CASSFQGGTAFF. DNA for the CDR3: TGTGCCAGCAGCTTTCAGGGCGGGACGGCTTTCTTT. J is TRBJ1-1 and V is TRBV5-5; tentatively, D is TRBD1 (5 bases). The CDR3 runs 12 residues. V lost 2 bases to trimming and J lost 11 bases, with 13 bases between them. Germline-derived CDR1 and CDR2 are SGHKS and YYEKEE (reference sequence).

This clone was detected once. V usage is TRBV6-1 and J usage is TRBJ1-1; 8 nucleotides match TRBD1. The germline V gene encodes CDR1 MNHNS and CDR2 SASEGT. V dropped 5 bases and J dropped 0; count of bases not matched to a gene: 5. The CDR3 length is 15 residues. The CDR3 DNA reads as TGTGCCAGCAGTAACCGACAGGGGTTGAACACTGAAGCTTTCTTT. Protein product: CASSNRQGLNTEAFF.

This chain joins TRBV30 and TRBJ2-3; TRBD2 agrees at 8 bases. This CDR3 contains 15 residues. The V and J ends lost 1 base and 2 bases, in that order; junction bases with no gene match: 5. CDR1 is GTSNPN, CDR2 SVGIG, per germline (reference sequence). In DNA, the CDR3 is TGTGCCTGGAGTGGTGAGCGGGGGCTCACAGATACGCAGTATTTT. This translates into CAWSGERGLTDTQYF.

This clone appeared once. The chain has TRBV30 and TRBJ2-3; D uncertain. V was pared by 4 bases and J by 0 bases, with 14 bases between. CDR1 is GTSNPN, CDR2 SVGIG, per germline (reference sequence). CDR3 size: 15 residues. CDR3 in amino acids: CAWKFSAWSTDTQYF. The CDR3 coding sequence is TGTGCCTGGAAGTTCTCGGCGTGGAGCACAGATACGCAGTATTTT.

The chain joins TRBV28 to TRBJ1-4; TRBD1 matches at 8 bases. Losses at the gene ends were 5 bases for V and 5 bases for J; bases not matched to a gene: 4. The CDR3 totals 14 residues. Germline V lookup: CDR1 MDHEN, CDR2 SYDVKM. The chain's CDR3 is CASSAGGPNEKLFF. The CDR3 DNA is TGTGCCAGCAGTGCAGGGGGCCCAAATGAAAAACTGTTTTTT. Complete variable domain (other parts from reference TRBV28 and TRBJ1-4): DVKVTQSSRYLVKRTGEKVFLECVQDMDHENMFWYRQDPGLGLRLIYFSYDVKMKEKGDIPEGYSVSREKKERFSLILESASTNQTSMYLCASSAGGPNEKLFFGSGTQLSVL.

The chain employs TRBV5-1 and TRBJ2-1; D unresolved. The CDR3 loop spans 15 amino acids. V was clipped by 1 base and J by 0 bases, with 8 bases between them. Germline CDR1 and CDR2: SGHRS and YFSETQ. CDR3 residues: CASSLYSGSYNEQFF. For the CDR3, the DNA is TGCGCCAGCAGCTTGTACTCGGGCTCCTACAATGAGCAGTTCTTC.

The CDR3 DNA reads as TGTGCCACCAGCAGAGATCGGGCCGGCGAGCAGTACTTC. Translation gives CATSRDRAGEQYF. The chain links TRBV15 to TRBJ2-7; no definite D call. V was shortened by 0 bases and J by 6 bases, with 9 bases between the two germline ends. Germline V gene data show CDR1 as LNHNV and CDR2 as YYDKDF (reference sequence). The CDR3 runs to 13 residues.

This sequence joins TRBV6-1 and TRBJ1-4; the D gene is possibly TRBD1 (6 bases). V was shortened by 2 bases and J by 8 bases, with 18 bases between the two germline ends. CDR1 and CDR2 (germline): MNHNS, SASEGT. The CDR3 loop spans 16 amino acids. DNA of the CDR3: TGTGCCAGCAGTGAACCACGCCTGGGGGGCCGGGAAAAACTGTTTTTT. The encoded protein is CASSEPRLGGREKLFF.

The gene calls are TRBV7-9 and TRBJ2-1, with TRBD2 identical over 12 bases. The CDR3 is made up of 19 amino acids. Germline V gene sequence: CDR1 SEHNR, CDR2 FQNEAQ (reference sequence). The junction had 15 bases not matched to a gene; V was cut back by 5 bases and J by 4 bases. The CDR3 nucleotides read TGTGCCAGCAGCCCTAGCCGGAGCACTAGCGGGAGGACTTACAATGAGCAGTTCTTC. Its translation: CASSPSRSTSGRTYNEQFF.

This clone has more than one count but fewer than ten. The chain uses TRBV18 and TRBJ2-5; the match to TRBD2 covers 7 bases. The CDR3 length is 14 residues. With 2 bases clipped from V and 5 bases from J, the junction kept 5 bases outside the gene matches. The germline CDR1 and CDR2 sequences are KGHSH and LQKENI. CDR3 nucleotide sequence: TGTGCCAGCTCACCAGGACTGGGAGGGGAGACCCAGTACTTC. Translating it yields CASSPGLGGETQYF.

The rearrangement uses TRBV18 and TRBJ2-5; 8 nucleotides align to TRBD2. V shed 6 bases, J shed 0 bases, and the junction held 6 bases outside the gene matches. CDR1 KGHSH and CDR2 LQKENI come from the germline V gene. The CDR3 covers 15 residues. The CDR3 DNA reads as TGTGCCAGCTCGCCCCCCGGGGGGGACCAAGAGACCCAGTACTTC. Translating gives CASSPPGGDQETQYF.